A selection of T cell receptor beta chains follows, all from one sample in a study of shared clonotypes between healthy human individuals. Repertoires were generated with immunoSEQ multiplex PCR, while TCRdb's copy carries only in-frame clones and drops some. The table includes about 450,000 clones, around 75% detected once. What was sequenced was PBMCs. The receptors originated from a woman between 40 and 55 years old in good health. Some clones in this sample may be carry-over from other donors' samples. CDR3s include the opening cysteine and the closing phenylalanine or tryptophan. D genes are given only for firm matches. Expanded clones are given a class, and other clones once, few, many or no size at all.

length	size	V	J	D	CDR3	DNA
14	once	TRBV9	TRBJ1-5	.	CASSVSDGYQPQHF	TGTGCCAGCAGCGTATCGGATGGTTATCAGCCCCAGCATTTT
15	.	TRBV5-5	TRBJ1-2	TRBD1	CASSFGQGVGYGYTF	TGTGCCAGCAGCTTCGGACAGGGTGTGGGCTATGGCTACACCTTC
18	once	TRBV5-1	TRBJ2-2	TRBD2	CASSLDASGRADTGELFF	TGCGCCAGCAGCTTGGACGCTAGCGGGAGGGCCGACACCGGGGAGCTGTTTTTT
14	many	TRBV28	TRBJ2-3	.	CASKQGRGPDTQYF	TGTGCCAGCAAGCAGGGTCGGGGTCCAGATACGCAGTATTTT
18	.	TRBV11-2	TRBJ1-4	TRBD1	CASSLHLRGQSTNEKLFF	TGTGCCAGCAGCTTACATCTGAGGGGGCAGTCAACTAATGAAAAACTGTTTTTT
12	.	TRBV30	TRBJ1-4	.	CAWSVSGEKLFF	TGTGCCTGGAGTGTATCCGGTGAAAAACTGTTTTTT
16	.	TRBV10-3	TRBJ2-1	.	CAISPSGQGPYNEQFF	TGTGCCATCAGCCCCTCTGGGCAGGGGCCCTACAATGAGCAGTTCTTC
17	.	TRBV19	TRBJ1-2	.	CASNPTLGLRINYGYTF	TGTGCCAGTAACCCTACCCTGGGGCTCCGGATAAACTATGGCTACACCTTC
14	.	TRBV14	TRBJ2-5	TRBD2	CASSPGTSWETQYF	TGTGCCAGCAGCCCCGGGACTAGCTGGGAGACCCAGTACTTC
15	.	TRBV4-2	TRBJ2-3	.	CASSQEVGTTDTQYF	TGTGCCAGCAGCCAAGAAGTGGGTACGACAGATACGCAGTATTTT
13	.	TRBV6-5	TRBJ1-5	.	CASSGTANQPQHF	TGTGCCAGCTCCGGGACGGCGAATCAGCCCCAGCATTTT
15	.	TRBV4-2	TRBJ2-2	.	CASSQAAGNTGELFF	TGTGCCAGCAGCCAAGCGGCGGGGAACACCGGGGAGCTGTTTTTT
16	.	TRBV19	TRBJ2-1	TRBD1	CASSIGAETGMNEQFF	TGTGCCAGTAGTATAGGGGCAGAGACAGGGATGAATGAGCAGTTCTTC
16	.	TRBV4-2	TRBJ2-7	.	CASSRPLAGSSYEQYF	TGTGCCAGCAGCCGACCTTTGGCTGGGAGTTCGTACGAGCAGTACTTC
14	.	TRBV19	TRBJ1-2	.	CASRSVQGGGGYTF	TGTGCCAGTCGGTCCGTGCAGGGTGGAGGTGGCTACACCTTC
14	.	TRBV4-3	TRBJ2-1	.	CASSQGQAYNEQFF	TGCGCCAGCAGCCAAGGGCAGGCTTACAATGAGCAGTTCTTC
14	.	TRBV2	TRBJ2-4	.	CASRGLLAKNIQYF	TGTGCCAGCAGGGGATTACTAGCCAAAAACATTCAGTACTTC
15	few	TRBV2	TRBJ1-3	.	CASSEVRGTGNTIYF	TGTGCCAGCAGTGAAGTAAGGGGAACTGGAAACACCATATATTTT
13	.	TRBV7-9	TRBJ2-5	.	CASSLGHSETQYF	TGTGCCAGCAGCCTAGGACATTCAGAGACCCAGTACTTC
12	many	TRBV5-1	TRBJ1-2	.	CASSLGSLGYTF	TGCGCCAGCAGCTTGGGGTCGTTGGGCTACACCTTC
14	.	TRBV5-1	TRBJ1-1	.	CASSLASMNTEAFF	TGCGCCAGCAGCTTGGCCTCTATGAACACTGAAGCTTTCTTT
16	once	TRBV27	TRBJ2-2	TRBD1	CASSTTGAANTGELFF	TGTGCCAGCAGTACAACAGGGGCCGCGAACACCGGGGAGCTGTTTTTT
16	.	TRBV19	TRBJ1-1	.	CASSQHQGWGNTEAFF	TGTGCCAGTAGCCAGCACCAGGGGTGGGGGAACACTGAAGCTTTCTTT
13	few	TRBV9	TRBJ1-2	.	CASSRGGNYGYTF	TGTGCCAGCAGTAGGGGAGGAAACTATGGCTACACCTTC
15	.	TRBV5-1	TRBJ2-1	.	CASSWTPRGYNEQFF	TGCGCCAGCAGCTGGACTCCGAGGGGCTACAATGAGCAGTTCTTC
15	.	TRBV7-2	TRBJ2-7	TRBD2	CASSLGGGLGTEQYF	TGTGCCAGCAGCTTAGGGGGCGGACTAGGCACCGAGCAGTACTTC
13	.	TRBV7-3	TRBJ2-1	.	CASSPGTYNEQFF	TGTGCCAGCAGCCCCGGCACCTACAATGAGCAGTTCTTC
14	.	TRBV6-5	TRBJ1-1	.	CASSLSEVGTEAFF	TGTGCCAGCAGTTTGTCAGAGGTCGGCACTGAAGCTTTCTTT
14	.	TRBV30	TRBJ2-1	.	CAWREGHPSNEQFF	TGTGCCTGGAGGGAGGGACACCCGTCCAATGAGCAGTTCTTC
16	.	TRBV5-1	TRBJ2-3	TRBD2	CASSLPTSGITDTQYF	TGCGCCAGCAGCCTGCCGACTAGCGGGATAACAGATACGCAGTATTTT
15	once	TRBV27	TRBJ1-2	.	CASSLSRQLRDGYTF	TGTGCCAGCAGTTTATCGCGACAGCTTAGGGATGGCTACACCTTC
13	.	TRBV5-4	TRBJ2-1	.	CASSLEQYNEQFF	TGTGCCAGCAGCTTGGAACAGTACAATGAGCAGTTCTTC
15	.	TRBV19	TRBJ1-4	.	CASRRTSSANEKLFF	TGTGCCAGTAGGAGAACAAGCTCGGCTAATGAAAAACTGTTTTTT
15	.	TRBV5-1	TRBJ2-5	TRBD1	CASSSTPGQIETQYF	TGCGCCAGCAGCTCGACTCCGGGACAGATAGAGACCCAGTACTTC
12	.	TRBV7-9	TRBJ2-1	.	CASSLMANEQFF	TGTGCCAGCAGCTTAATGGCTAATGAGCAGTTCTTC
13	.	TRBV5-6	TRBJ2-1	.	CASSLASYNEQFF	TGTGCCAGCAGCTTGGCCTCCTACAATGAGCAGTTCTTC
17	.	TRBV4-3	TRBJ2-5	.	CASSQGVGHGKTETQYF	TGCGCCAGCAGCCAAGGGGTGGGACACGGGAAAACAGAGACCCAGTACTTC
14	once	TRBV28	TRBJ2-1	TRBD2	CASSLLKREGEQFF	TGTGCCAGCAGTTTACTTAAGCGGGAGGGTGAGCAGTTCTTC
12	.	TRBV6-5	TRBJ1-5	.	CASSLSNQPQHF	TGTGCCAGCAGCCTCTCCAATCAGCCCCAGCATTTT
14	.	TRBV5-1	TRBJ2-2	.	CASSLDPSTGELFF	TGCGCCAGCAGCTTGGACCCATCCACCGGGGAGCTGTTTTTT
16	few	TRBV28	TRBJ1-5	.	CASSGGRRGSNQPQHF	TGTGCCAGCAGTGGGGGTCGGAGGGGTAGCAATCAGCCCCAGCATTTT